This T cell receptor beta chain appears in the sequencing data of a study of T cells in Graves' hyperthyroidism and ophthalmopathy. The study included ophthalmopathy patients with Clinical Activity Score at least 3, NOSPECS grade at least 4 and duration under 3 months. A remark on this clonotype: The antigen remains undetermined.

General study points: Separation of ophthalmopathy from stable hyperthyroidism was achieved by a 13 V-J model.

Germline V CDR1 and CDR2: DFQATT, SNEGSKA (reference sequence). The CDR3 is 14 amino acids. Trimming cost V 5 bases and J 4 bases, with 14 bases left between them. Template material for amplifying TCR beta CDR3 regions consisted of RNA transcripts. TCR CDR3 regions were first amplified by RT-PCR with HTBI primers. Using its own MiXCR run on the multiplex PCR reads, TCRdb lists one record per CDR3 protein. The sample lists about 600,000 distinct CDR3 sequences; about 14% were seen once. Sequencing was carried out using blood. This chain links TRBV20-1 with TRBJ2-2; D is possibly TRBD1 or TRBD2 (5 bases each). The receptor was derived from a woman aged 45-65 years with Graves' ophthalmopathy. For the CDR3, the DNA is TGCAGTGCTGGGACCAGCCTCGTCACCGGGGAGCTGTTTTTT. Residues: CSAGTSLVTGELFF.